The subject of this entry is one TCR beta chain. These data belong to a study of blood T cell repertoires in COVID-19. Study background: PBMCs, B-cell-depleted T cells, or T cells provided the cDNA or gDNA that made up the material.

In the authors' methods: Scientists estimated how many nucleated cells there were by amplifying reference gene primers. The method was immunoSEQ multiplex PCR; TCRdb's version includes in-frame clones alone and lacks a portion of them. Clonal size and the V and J genes are those of that table, whereas D and trimming came from the DNA. The data contain some 80,000 clones, roughly 85% of them seen just once; the ten biggest clones take up about 35%. Source material: peripheral blood. The receptor's source is a woman in her seventies with acute or convalescent COVID-19.

This chain's CDR3 is CSAIGNTEAFF. DNA for the CDR3: TGCAGTGCTATCGGGAACACTGAAGCTTTCTTT. The rearrangement links TRBV20-1 to TRBJ1-1; the D is unclear. Germline assignment: CDR1 DFQATT and CDR2 SNEGSKA (reference sequence). Trimming stripped 4 bases from V and 1 base from J, with 4 bases between. The length of the CDR3 is 11 residues.